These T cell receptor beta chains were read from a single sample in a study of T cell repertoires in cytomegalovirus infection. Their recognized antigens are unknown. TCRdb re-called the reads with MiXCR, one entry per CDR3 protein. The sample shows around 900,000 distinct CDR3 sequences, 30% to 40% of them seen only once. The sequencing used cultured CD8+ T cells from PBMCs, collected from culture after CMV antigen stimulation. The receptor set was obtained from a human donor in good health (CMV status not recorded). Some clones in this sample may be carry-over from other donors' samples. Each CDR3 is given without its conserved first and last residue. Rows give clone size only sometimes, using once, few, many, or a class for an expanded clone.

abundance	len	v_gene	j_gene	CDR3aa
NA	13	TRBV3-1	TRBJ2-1	ASSLTGGAGGEQF
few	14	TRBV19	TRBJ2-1	ASRDAEDASYNEQF
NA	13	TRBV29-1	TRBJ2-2	SVEESGWDTGELF
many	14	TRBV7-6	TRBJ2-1	ASSLVWGRYNNEQF
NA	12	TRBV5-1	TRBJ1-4	ASSLFSGGEKLF
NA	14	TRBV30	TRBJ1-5	AWSVLDRGGHQPQH
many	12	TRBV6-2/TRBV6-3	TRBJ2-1	ASRRGGYYNEQF
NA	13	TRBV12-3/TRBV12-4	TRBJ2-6	ASSPQNSGANVLT
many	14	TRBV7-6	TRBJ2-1	ASSTLPGQDFNEQF
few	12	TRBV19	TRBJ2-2	ASSIGQFTGELF
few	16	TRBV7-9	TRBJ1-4	ASSPDTGGEATNEKLF
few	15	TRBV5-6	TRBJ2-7	ASSLGRRAGGTYEQY
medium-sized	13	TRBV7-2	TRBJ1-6	ASSLVGGGNSPLH
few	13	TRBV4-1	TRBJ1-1	ASSLGARTNTEAF
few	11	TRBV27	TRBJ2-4	ASSSISKNIQY
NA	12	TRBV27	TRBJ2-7	ASSPGHWGGEQY
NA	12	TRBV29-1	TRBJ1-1	SVELDRGLSEAF
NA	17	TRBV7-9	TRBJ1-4	ASNIRGSAGGATNEKLF
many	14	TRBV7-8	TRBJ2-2	ASSSAPRLNTGELF
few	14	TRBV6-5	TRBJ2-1	ASREQTSGGAHEQF
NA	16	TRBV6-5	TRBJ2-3	ASSYGVSGGFSTDTQY
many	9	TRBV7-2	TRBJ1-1	AAGWNTEAF
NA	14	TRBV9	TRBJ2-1	ASSVQRGGPWDEQF
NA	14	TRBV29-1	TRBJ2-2	SASPGLDREVGELF
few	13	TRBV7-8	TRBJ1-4	ASSLASGTNEKLF
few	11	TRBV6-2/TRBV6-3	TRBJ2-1	ASSYERAYEQF
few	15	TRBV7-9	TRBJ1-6	ASSGRTGGNRNSPLH
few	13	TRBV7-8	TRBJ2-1	ASSPRTGTYNEQF
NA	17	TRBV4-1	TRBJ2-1	ASSQEMGLAGLFYNERF
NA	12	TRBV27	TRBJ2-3	ASSLPSLTDTQY
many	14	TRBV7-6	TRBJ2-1	ASSSPQTSVYNEQF
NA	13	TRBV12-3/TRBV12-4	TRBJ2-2	ASSFRGQNTGELF
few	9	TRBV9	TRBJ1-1	ASSPLTMAF
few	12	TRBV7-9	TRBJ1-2	ASSATGRNYGYT
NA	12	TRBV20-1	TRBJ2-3	SARVRGGTDTQY
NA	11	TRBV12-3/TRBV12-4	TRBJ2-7	ASSFSASGEQY
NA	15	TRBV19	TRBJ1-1	ASSILASGGWKTEAF
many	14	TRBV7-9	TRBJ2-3	ASRISSGGHTDTQY
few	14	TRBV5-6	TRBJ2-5	ASSAGEQGWGETQY
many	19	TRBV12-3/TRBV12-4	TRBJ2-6	ASSSSNWGLSGALGTNVLT
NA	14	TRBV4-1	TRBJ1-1	ASSQDGGRAGTEAF
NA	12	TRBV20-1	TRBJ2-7	SASVGGESYEQY
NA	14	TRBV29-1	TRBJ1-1	SVESRGVPMNTEAF
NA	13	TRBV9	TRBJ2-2	ASSDQGRPVGELF
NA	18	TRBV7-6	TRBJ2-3	ASSLTRPGLAGVSTDTQY